This TCR beta chain derives from a study of T-cell memory formation after mild COVID-19. The overall study: The study found TCR clusters largely donor specific.

TCR alpha and TCR beta cDNA libraries with sample barcodes and UMIs came from 5'RACE using constant-segment primers. In TCRdb, the 5' RACE reads were re-called with MiXCR into one record per CDR3 protein. The data contain roughly 400,000 distinct CDR3 sequences, more than 20% of them singletons. This clonotype showed up just a few times. Germline V gene sequence: CDR1 SGHTA, CDR2 FQGNSA. The CDR3 runs 15 residues. Trimming stripped 5 bases from V and 10 bases from J, with 18 bases between. This receptor was taken from an adult woman who had mild COVID-19 (a few samples of this study predate the infection). Cell type and time point are not known. The rearrangement uses TRBV7-2 and TRBJ1-6, with D perhaps matching TRBD1 (5 bases). Material for sequencing was PBMCs or a T cell subset sorted from them (not recorded which). CDR3 amino acids: CASSPQGTVGSPLHF. The CDR3 DNA reads as TGTGCCAGCAGCCCCCAGGGAACGGTGGGCTCACCCCTCCACTTT.